One and the same sample provided the 12 T cell receptor beta chains below, sequenced in a study of identical twins. Via MiXCR, TCRdb re-called the 5' RACE reads, giving one row per CDR3 protein. The sample contains some 600,000 distinct CDR3 sequences, about 7.1% of which appear only once. These data were also reused for a study on yellow fever vaccine responses in identical twins.

Sequencing was carried out using PBMCs. These TCRs come from a young woman in good health.

This clonotype was counted between two and nine times. V usage is TRBV27 and J usage is TRBJ2-1; 9 bases align to TRBD2. CDR1 and CDR2 (germline): MNHEY, SMNVEV (reference sequence). The CDR3 covers 15 residues. V was pared by 3 bases and J by 4 bases, with 4 bases of the junction left unmatched. The CDR3 DNA sequence: TGTGCCAGCAGTTTTAGCGGGAGTGCGTACAATGAGCAGTTCTTC. It translates to CASSFSGSAYNEQFF.

This clonotype was detected only a few times. The CDR3: CASSESGAKTYNEQFF. For the CDR3, the DNA is TGCGCCAGCAGTGAGTCGGGGGCCAAAACCTACAATGAGCAGTTCTTC. The chain is built from TRBV10-1 and TRBJ2-1; D possibly corresponds to TRBD1 (6 bases). Germline V CDR1 and CDR2: WNHNN, SYGVQD (reference sequence). The CDR3 spans 16 residues. V dropped 0 bases and J dropped 2 bases, with 11 bases sitting between them.

This rearrangement joins TRBV11-2 to TRBJ1-1; D not certain. V was cut by 1 base and J by 4 bases, with 10 bases left in between. The CDR3 consists of 14 residues. Germline V lookup: CDR1 SGHAT, CDR2 FQNNGV. CDR3 coding DNA: TGTGCCAGCAGCTTAGTGTCGGGGAGCACTGAAGCTTTCTTT. It specifies CASSLVSGSTEAFF.

This clonotype was detected many times. This rearrangement joins TRBV12-3 or TRBV12-4 to TRBJ1-4; D is ambiguous. CDR3 size: 13 residues. V was clipped by 5 bases and J by 2 bases, with 6 bases between them. Here the CDR3 reads CASSLGTNEKLFF. Written as DNA, the CDR3 is TGTGCCAGCAGTCTTGGGACTAATGAAAAACTGTTTTTT.

The gene calls are TRBV19 and TRBJ2-2; a weak D match, TRBD2 (5 bases). The CDR3 is made up of 15 amino acids. V was shortened by 7 bases and J by 5 bases, with 17 bases between the two germline ends. The germline gives CDR1 LNHDA, CDR2 SQIVND (reference sequence). The CDR3 bases are TGTGCCAGTACCCTGCTGCCTAGCCCAACCGGGGAGCTGTTTTTT. Its protein product is CASTLLPSPTGELFF.

This clonotype was seen ten or more times. The chain is built from TRBV12-3 or TRBV12-4 and TRBJ1-3; D not resolved. The CDR3 is 12 residues long. V was trimmed by 6 bases and J by 3 bases, leaving 6 bases between them. The CDR3 spells CASRPDGNTIYF. CDR3 coding DNA: TGTGCCAGCAGACCAGATGGAAACACCATATATTTT.

V and J are TRBV18 and TRBJ2-2, with D unresolved. V was trimmed by 0 bases and J by 4 bases, leaving 9 bases between them. The CDR3 extends over 15 amino acids. Per the germline V gene, CDR1 is KGHSH and CDR2 is LQKENI. The CDR3 nucleotides are TGTGCCAGCTCACCACCAGCTTCGGGCACCGGGGAGCTGTTTTTT. Translation gives CASSPPASGTGELFF.

The chain has TRBV6-2 or TRBV6-3 and TRBJ2-5; 13 nucleotides align to TRBD2. Losses at the gene ends were 5 bases for V and 2 bases for J; bases not matched to a gene: 5. The germline CDR1 and CDR2 sequences are MNHEY and SVGEGT. There are 16 residues in the CDR3. CDR3 region: CASSNGLAGAQETQYF. The DNA of the CDR3 is TGTGCCAGCAGTAACGGACTAGCGGGGGCTCAAGAGACCCAGTACTTC.

The V and J genes are TRBV5-1 and TRBJ2-6; TRBD1 agrees at 8 bases. From germline, CDR1 is SGHRS and CDR2 YFSETQ. CDR3 length equals 14 residues. Losses at the gene ends were 6 bases for V and 2 bases for J; bases not matched to a gene: 1. The CDR3 protein is CASTTGAGANVLTF. CDR3 DNA sequence: TGCGCCAGCACGACAGGGGCTGGGGCCAACGTCCTGACTTTC. Full variable domain (missing parts from reference TRBV5-1 and TRBJ2-6): KAGVTQTPRYLIKTRGQQVTLSCSPISGHRSVSWYQQTPGQGLQFLFEYFSETQRNKGNFPGRFSGRQFSNSRSEMNVSTLELGDSALYLCASTTGAGANVLTFGAGSRLTVL.

This clonotype was observed a handful of times. This chain uses TRBV6-2 or TRBV6-3 with TRBJ2-7; TRBD1 agrees at 7 bases. Unmatched junction bases numbered 5, after V lost 10 bases and J lost 2 bases. The CDR3 consists of 12 residues. Germline loops: CDR1 MNHEY, CDR2 SVGEGT. CDR3: CATKDRTYEQYV. For the CDR3, the DNA is TGTGCCACTAAGGACAGGACCTACGAGCAGTACGTC.

This clonotype was counted ten times or more. The genes are TRBV7-9 and TRBJ1-1; 8 bases align to TRBD1. CDR1 is SEHNR and CDR2 is FQNEAQ in the germline V gene (reference sequence). This CDR3 is 15 amino acids long. V lost 6 bases to trimming and J lost 0 bases; unmatched junction nucleotides: 6. The CDR3: CASRDRESLNTEAFF. In DNA form, the CDR3 reads TGTGCCAGCAGGGACAGGGAGAGTTTGAACACTGAAGCTTTCTTT.

Many counts were recorded for this clonotype. The CDR3 region has the DNA TGTGCCAGCAGTCTGACTTCACTAGTGGCTTTCTTT. Amino acids: CASSLTSLVAFF. The chain is built from TRBV12-3 or TRBV12-4 and TRBJ1-1; no definite D call. This CDR3 spans 12 amino acids. The V end was cut by 5 bases, the J end by 11 bases, with 15 bases between.